This TCR beta chain was identified during a study of T cell responses to AZD1222 COVID-19 vaccine. Overall study findings and caveats: Reportedly, nearly half of unique spike TCRs recognized epitopes outside B.1.351/B.1.1.7 mutations. Repertoire sampling was restricted to post-peak T cell response timepoints. Most donors were white British, females outnumbered males, and clonal diversity was possibly underestimated.

Details on this clone: Its specificity is not known.

Per the germline V gene, CDR1 is SQVTM and CDR2 is ANQGSEA. V was cut by 1 base and J by 2 bases, with 3 bases left in between. The CDR3 sequence is 11 residues long. Assay used: immunoSEQ multiplex PCR; TCRdb lists only in-frame clones, some missing. Here the sample spans around 180,000 clones, 90% being singletons. This clonotype was sampled from an adult in good health. The chain carries TRBV29-1 and TRBJ2-7; no clear D. The sequenced sample was peripheral blood, obtained on day 0 of AZD1222 vaccination. The CDR3 DNA reads TGCAGCGTTGAAGGGCCCTACGAGCAGTACTTC. Its protein is CSVEGPYEQYF.